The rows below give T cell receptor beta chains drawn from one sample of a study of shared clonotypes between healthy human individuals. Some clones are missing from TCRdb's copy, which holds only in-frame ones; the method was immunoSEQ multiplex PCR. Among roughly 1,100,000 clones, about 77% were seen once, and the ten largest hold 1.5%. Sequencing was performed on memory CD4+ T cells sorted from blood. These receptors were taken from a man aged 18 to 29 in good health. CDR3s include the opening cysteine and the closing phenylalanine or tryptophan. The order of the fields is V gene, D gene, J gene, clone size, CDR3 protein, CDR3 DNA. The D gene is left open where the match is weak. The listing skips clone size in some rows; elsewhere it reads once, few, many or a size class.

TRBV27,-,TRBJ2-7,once,CASSLFGGASYEQYF,TGTGCCAGCAGTTTATTCGGAGGGGCCTCCTACGAGCAGTACTTC
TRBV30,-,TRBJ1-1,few,CAWSPRIGNTEAFF,TGTGCCTGGAGTCCCAGGATCGGAAACACTGAAGCTTTCTTT
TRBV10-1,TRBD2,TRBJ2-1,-,CASSESRTSHNEQFF,TGCGCCAGCAGTGAGTCAAGGACTAGTCACAATGAGCAGTTCTTC
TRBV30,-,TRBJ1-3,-,CAWSVVNTIYF,TGTGCCTGGAGTGTTGTAAACACCATATATTTT
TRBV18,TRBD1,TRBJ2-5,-,CASSLEGARTAQYF,TGTGCCAGCTCACTCGAGGGGGCGCGGACAGCCCAGTACTTC
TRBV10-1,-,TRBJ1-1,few,CASRRDMNTEAFF,TGCGCCAGCAGAAGGGACATGAACACTGAAGCTTTCTTT
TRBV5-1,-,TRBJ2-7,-,CASSLGYRDEQYF,TGCGCCAGCAGCTTGGGATACAGGGACGAGCAGTACTTC
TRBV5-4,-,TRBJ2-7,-,CASSLGLLPYEQYF,TGTGCCAGCAGCTTGGGGCTTCTCCCCTACGAGCAGTACTTC
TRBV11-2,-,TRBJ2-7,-,CASSLEGLTYEQYF,TGTGCCAGCAGCTTAGAGGGACTCACCTACGAGCAGTACTTC
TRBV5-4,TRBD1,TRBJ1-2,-,CASSRDRDYGYTF,TGTGCCAGCAGCCGGGACAGGGACTATGGCTACACCTTC
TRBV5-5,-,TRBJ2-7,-,CASSDPRGLYEQYF,TGTGCCAGCAGCGATCCACGCGGACTATACGAGCAGTACTTC
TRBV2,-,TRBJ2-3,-,CASSLSGTQYF,TGTGCCAGCAGTTTGAGCGGGACGCAGTATTTT
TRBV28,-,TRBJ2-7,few,CASSQGYEQYF,TGTGCCAGCAGTCAGGGGTACGAGCAGTACTTC
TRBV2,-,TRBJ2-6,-,CASTRRAGANVLTF,TGTGCCAGCACCCGAAGGGCTGGGGCCAACGTCCTGACTTTC
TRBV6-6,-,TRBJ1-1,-,CASTLSQGVGNTEAFF,TGTGCCAGCACCTTAAGCCAGGGCGTTGGGAACACTGAAGCTTTCTTT
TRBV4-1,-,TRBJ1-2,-,CASSQDRTENYGYTF,TGCGCCAGCAGCCAAGACCGGACGGAAAACTATGGCTACACCTTC
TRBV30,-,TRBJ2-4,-,CAWSARTVAKNIQYF,TGTGCCTGGAGTGCCCGGACAGTAGCCAAAAACATTCAGTACTTC
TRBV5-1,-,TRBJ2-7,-,CASSLGVRTDEQYF,TGCGCCAGCAGCTTGGGTGTGAGAACGGACGAGCAGTACTTC
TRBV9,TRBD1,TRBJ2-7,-,CASSARGQLSYEQYF,TGTGCCAGCAGCGCGAGGGGGCAGCTCTCCTACGAGCAGTACTTC
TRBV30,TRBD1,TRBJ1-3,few,CAWIPKGQGRGNTIYF,TGTGCCTGGATCCCGAAAGGACAGGGACGAGGAAACACCATATATTTT
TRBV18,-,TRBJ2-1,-,CASSAESSYNEQFF,TGTGCCAGCTCAGCCGAAAGCTCCTACAATGAGCAGTTCTTC
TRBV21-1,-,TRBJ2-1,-,CASSEAGDGRAGYNEQFF,TGTGCCAGCAGCGAAGCTGGGGACGGACGGGCGGGTTACAATGAGCAGTTCTTC
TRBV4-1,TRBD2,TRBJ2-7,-,CASSQQDPLGGSYEQYF,TGCGCCAGCAGCCAACAGGACCCCCTCGGGGGGAGCTACGAGCAGTACTTC
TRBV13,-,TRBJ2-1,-,CASSLALSGSSYNEQFF,TGTGCCAGCAGCTTAGCACTTTCGGGGAGCTCCTACAATGAGCAGTTCTTC
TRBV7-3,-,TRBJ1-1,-,CASSFTMNTEAFF,TGTGCCAGCAGCTTCACCATGAACACTGAAGCTTTCTTT
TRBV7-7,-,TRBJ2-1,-,CASSLGPSNEQFF,TGTGCTAGCAGCCTAGGGCCTAGCAATGAGCAGTTCTTC
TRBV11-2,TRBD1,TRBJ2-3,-,CASSLRTGAMEDTQYF,TGTGCCAGCAGCCTTCGGACAGGGGCCATGGAGGATACGCAGTATTTT
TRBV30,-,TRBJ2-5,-,CAFHRAETQYF,TGTGCCTTTCATCGGGCGGAGACCCAGTACTTC
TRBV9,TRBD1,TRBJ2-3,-,CASSGQGSFTDTQYF,TGTGCCAGCAGCGGACAGGGGTCATTCACAGATACGCAGTATTTT
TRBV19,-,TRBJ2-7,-,CASSKGRTGSYEQYF,TGTGCCAGTAGCAAAGGGAGGACAGGTTCCTACGAGCAGTACTTC
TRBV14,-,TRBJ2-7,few,CASSQGAGPSFREQYF,TGTGCCAGCAGCCAAGGGGCGGGGCCGTCGTTCCGCGAGCAGTACTTC
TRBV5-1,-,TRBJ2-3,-,CASSNSGDTQYF,TGCGCCAGCAGTAATTCAGGAGATACGCAGTATTTT
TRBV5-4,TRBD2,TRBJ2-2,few,CASRERGVNTGELFF,TGTGCCAGCAGGGAGCGGGGGGTGAACACCGGGGAGCTGTTTTTT
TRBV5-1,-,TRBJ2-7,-,CASFREVHEQYF,TGCGCCAGCTTTAGGGAGGTACACGAGCAGTACTTC
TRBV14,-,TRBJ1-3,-,CASSQFPGNTIYF,TGTGCCAGCAGCCAATTTCCTGGAAACACCATATATTTT